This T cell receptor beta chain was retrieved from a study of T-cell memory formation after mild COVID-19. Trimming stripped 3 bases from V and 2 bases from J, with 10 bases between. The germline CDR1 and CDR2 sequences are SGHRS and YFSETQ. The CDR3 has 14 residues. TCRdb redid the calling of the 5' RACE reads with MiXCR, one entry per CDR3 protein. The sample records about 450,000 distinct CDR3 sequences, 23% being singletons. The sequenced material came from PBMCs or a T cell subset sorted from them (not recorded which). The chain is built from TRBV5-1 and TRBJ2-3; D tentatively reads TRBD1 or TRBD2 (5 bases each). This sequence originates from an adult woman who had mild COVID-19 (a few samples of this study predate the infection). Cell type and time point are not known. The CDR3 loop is CASSWDLATDTQYF. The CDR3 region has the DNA TGCGCCAGCAGCTGGGACCTAGCCACAGATACGCAGTATTTT.